These T cell receptor beta chains were read from a single sample in a study of breast tumors, draining lymph nodes, adjacent tissues. TCRdb fed the multiplex PCR reads into MiXCR, producing one record per CDR3 protein. The sample has 200,000 to 250,000 distinct CDR3 sequences; roughly 32% are singletons. What was sequenced was axillary lymph node tissue. These receptor sequences come from a female donor with breast cancer. Some clones in this sample may be carry-over from other donors' samples. The CDR3 runs from the conserved cysteine through the conserved F or W. D genes are given only for firm matches. Only part of the rows carry a size: once, few, many, or a class if the clone is expanded.

d_call | clone_size | j_call | v_call | cdr3_aa | cdr3_nt
TRBD2 | many | TRBJ2-1 | TRBV7-2 | CASSPSASGTYNEQFF | TGTGCCAGCAGCCCAAGCGCTAGCGGGACCTACAATGAGCAGTTCTTC
TRBD1 | NA | TRBJ1-3 | TRBV29-1 | CSVVKGGTGNTIDF | TGCAGCGTTGTAAAAGGGGGCACGGGAAACACCATAGATTTT
TRBD1 | NA | TRBJ1-2 | TRBV2 | CASSRQGGRDGYTF | TGTGCCAGCAGTAGACAGGGGGGTAGGGATGGCTACACCTTC
NA | many | TRBJ1-6 | TRBV7-3 | CASSADNSPLHF | TGTGCCAGCAGCGCAGATAATTCACCCCTCCACTTT
TRBD1 | NA | TRBJ1-1 | TRBV18 | CASSPQRATGGTEAFF | TGTGCCAGCTCACCGCAGAGGGCGACAGGGGGCACTGAAGCTTTCTTT
TRBD2 | many | TRBJ2-1 | TRBV7-8 | CASSGPTRTSGAREQFF | TGTGCCAGCAGCGGACCCACCAGGACTAGCGGGGCCCGGGAGCAGTTCTTC
TRBD1 | many | TRBJ1-2 | TRBV30 | CAWSGTGTVYGYTF | TGTGCCTGGAGTGGTACCGGGACAGTCTATGGCTACACCTTC
TRBD2 | many | TRBJ2-5 | TRBV15 | CATSRVLREASETQYF | TGTGCCACCAGCAGAGTTCTACGGGAGGCGTCGGAGACCCAGTACTTC
TRBD1 | many | TRBJ2-7 | TRBV6-2/TRBV6-3 | CASSYSGFRTGGEQYF | TGTGCCAGCAGTTACTCCGGGTTTAGGACAGGGGGCGAGCAGTACTTC
NA | many | TRBJ2-5 | TRBV14 | CASSPKSLIPQETQYF | TGTGCCAGCAGCCCCAAGTCCCTAATTCCACAAGAGACCCAGTACTTC
NA | many | TRBJ2-7 | TRBV6-2/TRBV6-3 | CASSYSFPYEQYF | TGTGCCAGCAGTTACAGTTTTCCCTACGAGCAGTACTTC
NA | many | TRBJ2-3 | TRBV20-1 | CSAADSGGYTQYF | TGCAGTGCAGCGGACAGTGGGGGTTATACGCAGTATTTT
TRBD2 | NA | TRBJ2-2 | TRBV4-2 | CASSQASGGPSTGELFF | TGTGCCAGCAGCCAGGCGTCGGGAGGGCCAAGCACCGGGGAGCTGTTTTTT
TRBD2 | many | TRBJ2-5 | TRBV20-1 | CSARDLAGGQETQYF | TGCAGTGCTAGAGATCTAGCGGGAGGTCAGGAGACCCAGTACTTC
TRBD2 | once | TRBJ2-7 | TRBV5-1 | CASSSSGSNKQYF | TGTGCCAGCAGCTCTAGCGGGAGCAACAAGCAGTACTTC
NA | many | TRBJ1-6 | TRBV10-3 | CAISERERLNSPLHF | TGTGCCATCAGTGAGAGAGAACGGCTAAATTCACCCCTCCACTTT
TRBD2 | few | TRBJ2-3 | TRBV27 | CASSHRTSGHDTDTQYF | TGTGCCAGCAGTCATCGGACTAGCGGGCATGACACAGATACGCAGTATTTT
NA | NA | TRBJ2-3 | TRBV7-2 | CASSFYGADTRYF | TGTGCCAGCAGCTTTTATGGGGCGGATACGCGGTATTTT
NA | once | TRBJ2-7 | TRBV7-2 | CASSFYICSAQRQGIPYEQYF | NA
NA | many | TRBJ2-5 | TRBV5-5 | CASSTDGGETQYF | TGTGCCAGCAGCACGGACGGGGGAGAGACCCAGTACTTC
TRBD1 | many | TRBJ2-3 | TRBV10-3 | CAISRGTGADTQYF | TGTGCCATCAGTCGGGGGACAGGAGCAGATACGCAGTATTTT
TRBD1 | many | TRBJ1-2 | TRBV19 | CASSAEGTVLPNYGYTF | TGTGCCAGTAGTGCCGAAGGGACAGTTCTTCCTAACTATGGCTACACCTTC
NA | NA | TRBJ1-4 | TRBV4-3 | CASSQEVGLNEKLFF | TGCGCCAGCAGCCAAGAGGTGGGGCTTAATGAAAAACTGTTTTTT
TRBD2 | many | TRBJ2-7 | TRBV28 | CASSSGGRDEQYF | TGTGCCAGCAGTTCGGGAGGGAGAGATGAGCAGTACTTC
NA | few | TRBJ1-2 | TRBV6-2/TRBV6-3 | CASSLRWGFYGYTF | TGTGCCAGCAGTCTCCGGTGGGGGTTCTATGGCTACACCTTC
TRBD1 | many | TRBJ2-7 | TRBV2 | CASNTPYTGDDEQYF | TGTGCCAGCAATACTCCTTACACAGGGGATGACGAGCAGTACTTC
TRBD2 | many | TRBJ2-3 | TRBV9 | CASSVDGLAVSTDTQYF | TGTGCCAGCAGCGTAGATGGACTAGCGGTAAGCACAGATACGCAGTATTTT
NA | many | TRBJ2-7 | TRBV7-8 | CASSLVSREEQYF | TGTGCCAGCAGCTTAGTATCTAGGGAAGAGCAGTACTTC
NA | NA | TRBJ2-1 | TRBV29-1 | CSLGSEQFF | TGCAGCTTGGGAAGTGAGCAGTTCTTC
TRBD2 | many | TRBJ2-7 | TRBV2 | CASSGLADSYEQYF | TGTGCCAGCAGTGGACTAGCGGACTCCTACGAGCAGTACTTC
TRBD2 | NA | TRBJ2-2 | TRBV29-1 | CSVGTSSTTGELFF | TGCAGCGTAGGGACTAGCTCAACCACCGGGGAGCTGTTTTTT
TRBD2 | NA | TRBJ2-5 | TRBV6-5 | CASSHGLAVQETQYF | TGTGCCAGCAGTCACGGACTAGCGGTTCAAGAGACCCAGTACTTC
NA | NA | TRBJ1-4 | TRBV12-3/TRBV12-4 | CASSLKGATNEKLFF | TGTGCCAGCAGTTTAAAAGGGGCAACTAATGAAAAACTGTTTTTT
NA | many | TRBJ2-7 | TRBV6-5 | CAAGPPYEQYF | TGTGCCGCCGGGCCACCCTACGAGCAGTACTTC
TRBD2 | few | TRBJ2-3 | TRBV28 | CASSPAAQAGGHTDTQYF | TGTGCCAGCAGTCCCGCGGCTCAAGCGGGAGGGCACACAGATACGCAGTATTTT
NA | many | TRBJ2-3 | TRBV7-7 | CASSPEETDTQYF | TGTGCTAGCAGCCCGGAAGAGACAGATACGCAGTATTTT
TRBD1 | many | TRBJ2-7 | TRBV9 | CASSKGSRTGSYEQYF | TGTGCCAGCAGCAAGGGGAGTCGGACAGGGTCCTACGAGCAGTACTTC
NA | NA | TRBJ1-6 | TRBV6-5 | CASSYGRNLHF | TGTGCCAGCAGTTATGGCCGGAACCTCCACTTT
NA | NA | TRBJ1-1 | TRBV10-2 | CASSESADTKASF | TGCGCCAGCAGTGAGTCGGCGGACACTAAAGCTTCCTTT
NA | NA | TRBJ2-3 | TRBV18 | CASSPRAPGVTDTQYF | TGTGCCAGCTCACCACGGGCTCCAGGGGTCACAGATACGCAGTATTTT